A single sample is the source of the 23 T cell receptor beta chains below, sequenced in a study of graft-versus-host responses after intestinal transplantation. Clones were read by immunoSEQ multiplex PCR, and TCRdb kept only the in-frame ones, dropping some. This sample has under 90,000 clones, with around 90% found just once. Their cognate antigens are unknown. The specimen was unstimulated CD8+ T cells sorted from spleen or lymph node cells, collected before transplant. All receptors derive from a human donor who was the organ donor for an intestinal transplant.

The V call is TRBV29-1, the J call TRBJ2-1; 8 bases are shared with TRBD2. The V segment lost 1 base and the J segment 8 bases; nucleotides outside the gene matches: 10. Germline V CDR1 and CDR2: SQVTM, ANQGSEA. The CDR3 length is 15 residues. As DNA, the CDR3 is TGCAGCGTTGAAGTGGGAGCGGGGGCCATGGATGAGCAGTTCTTC. Its protein product is CSVEVGAGAMDEQFF.

This clone was seen a handful of times. This chain joins TRBV19 and TRBJ1-2; 7 bases align to TRBD1. V shed 4 bases and J 9 bases; nucleotides not matched to a gene: 5. CDR1 LNHDA and CDR2 SQIVND come from the germline V gene (reference sequence). There are 12 residues in the CDR3. Here the CDR3 reads CASSRQGWSYTF. Here the CDR3 DNA reads TGTGCCAGTAGTAGACAGGGATGGAGCTACACCTTC.

The chain is built from TRBV11-2 and TRBJ2-7; TRBD1 might be the D (5 bases). The CDR3 totals 15 residues. Germline V lookup: CDR1 SGHAT, CDR2 FQNNGV. Trimming removed 6 bases at V and 4 bases at J, with 19 bases between. The CDR3 sequence: CASSRTTSGLYEQYV. CDR3 coding DNA: TGTGCCAGCAGTCGAACCACTTCAGGGTTGTACGAGCAGTACGTC.

The chain combines TRBV6-6 with TRBJ1-6, with a tentative D call TRBD1 (6 bases). The V gene lost 6 bases and the J gene lost 14 bases, with 26 bases spanning the gap. This CDR3 is 16 amino acids long. Germline lookup yields CDR1 MNHNY and CDR2 SVGAGI (reference sequence). This chain's CDR3 is CASSLPGGPPSSALHF. CDR3 DNA: TGTGCCAGCAGCCTCCCCGGGGGGCCTCCGAGCTCAGCCCTCCACTTT.

The chain employs TRBV13 and TRBJ2-3, with 11 bases aligning to TRBD2. The CDR3 spans 16 residues. CDR1 and CDR2 from the germline V gene are PRHDT and FYEKMQ (reference sequence). V lost 2 bases to trimming and J lost 2 bases; unmatched junction nucleotides: 3. The CDR3 coding sequence is TGTGCCAGCAGCTTACTAGCGGGGGGAGACACAGATACGCAGTATTTT. It codes for CASSLLAGGDTDTQYF.

This chain uses TRBV10-3 with TRBJ1-2, with D possibly TRBD1 on 5 matching bases. CDR1 and CDR2 (germline): ENHRY, SYGVKD. The CDR3 is 15 amino acids. The germline V and J ends were trimmed by 9 bases and 3 bases, with 20 bases remaining between them. The CDR3 sequence is CAILMRRREDYGYTF. DNA of the CDR3: TGTGCCATTCTAATGAGGCGCAGGGAAGACTATGGCTACACCTTC.

The chain carries TRBV5-1 and TRBJ2-6; possibly TRBD2 for D (5 bases). The germline CDR1 and CDR2 sequences are SGHRS and YFSETQ. Trimming removed 5 bases from V and 2 bases from J, with 14 bases in between. The CDR3 contains 16 residues. For the CDR3, the DNA is TGCGCCAGCAGTCGGACTTGGCTCGCTGGGGCCAACGTCCTGACTTTC. Translated: CASSRTWLAGANVLTF.

The genes are TRBV4-3 and TRBJ1-5; 7 bases line up with TRBD1. The CDR3 extends over 17 amino acids. V lost 0 bases to trimming and J lost 6 bases; unmatched junction nucleotides: 11. Germline-derived CDR1 and CDR2 are LGHNA and YSLEER. As DNA, the CDR3 is TGCGCCAGCAGCCAAGATTTTACGGCGACAGGGAGTCAGCCCCAGCATTTT. Its protein is CASSQDFTATGSQPQHF.

The chain carries TRBV19 and TRBJ1-1; D not certain. CDR3 size: 16 residues. Germline CDR1 and CDR2: LNHDA and SQIVND (reference sequence). V was cut by 7 bases and J by 0 bases, with 18 bases left in between. The DNA for the CDR3 is TGTGCCAGTACTTATGACGGAGAGTCGTTGAACACTGAAGCTTTCTTT. Protein product: CASTYDGESLNTEAFF.

The V gene is TRBV6-4, the J gene TRBJ1-1; D is possibly TRBD1 (5 bases). The CDR3 length is 14 residues. The germline gives CDR1 MRHNA, CDR2 SNTAGT. V lost 10 bases, J lost 3 bases, and 18 bases lay in between. CDR3 bases: TGTGCCACTCGCCGGCGGGGCGGAGACACTGAAGCTTTCTTT. Its translation is CATRRRGGDTEAFF.

The CDR3 here is CASSPETGVLFHEQYV. As DNA, the CDR3 is TGTGCCAGCTCACCCGAGACAGGGGTGCTGTTCCACGAGCAGTACGTC. This chain joins TRBV18 and TRBJ2-7; 8 positions match TRBD1. Germline V gene data show CDR1 as KGHSH and CDR2 as LQKENI. Trimming removed 3 bases from V and 5 bases from J; junction bases left unmatched: 12. The CDR3 contains 16 residues.

V gene TRBV7-9 combines with J gene TRBJ1-2; maybe TRBD1 (6 bases). V lost 3 bases and J 6 bases, leaving 20 bases between the germline ends. The CDR3 covers 16 residues. CDR1 and CDR2 from the germline V gene are SEHNR and FQNEAQ (reference sequence). The CDR3 loop is CASSFTGAGVLDGYTF. The CDR3, as DNA: TGTGCCAGCAGCTTTACTGGGGCAGGGGTATTGGATGGCTACACCTTC.

A single count supports this clone. The chain links TRBV27 to TRBJ1-1; TRBD1 might be the D (6 bases). The CDR3 loop spans 15 amino acids. In germline, CDR1 is MNHEY, CDR2 SMNVEV (reference sequence). V was shortened by 1 base and J by 3 bases, with 12 bases between the two germline ends. CDR3 bases: TGTGCCAGCAGTTTATACCCAGGGGATCACACTGAAGCTTTCTTT. It codes for CASSLYPGDHTEAFF.

The chain carries TRBV2 and TRBJ1-5, with 8 bases aligning to TRBD1. Trimming removed 6 bases from V and 4 bases from J; junction bases left unmatched: 11. The V gene's germline CDR1 is SNHLY and CDR2 FYNNEI. This CDR3 region has 16 residues. The CDR3 nucleotides read TGTGCCAGCAGGCTAGACAGGGGACCTTATAATCAGCCCCAGCATTTT. It encodes CASRLDRGPYNQPQHF. Full variable domain (outside the CDR3, taken from reference TRBV2 and TRBJ1-5): EPEVTQTPSHQVTQMGQEVILRCVPISNHLYFYWYRQILGQKVEFLVSFYNNEISEKSEIFDDQFSVERPDGSNFTLKIRSTKLEDSAMYFCASRLDRGPYNQPQHFGDGTRLSIL.

This clone is a singleton in its sample. This chain links TRBV10-3 with TRBJ2-3, with TRBD1 matching over 9 bases. J gave up 4 bases and V 1 base, and 6 bases lay outside the gene matches. Germline values: CDR1 ENHRY, CDR2 SYGVKD. This CDR3 has 16 amino acids. DNA of the CDR3: TGTGCCATCAGTGAGTTCGGACAGGGGTCGTCAGATACGCAGTATTTT. Residues: CAISEFGQGSSDTQYF.

In DNA form, the CDR3 reads TGTGCCAGCAGCTGGCACCCAAGACAGGGCTATTGGTATGAGCAGTTCTTC. It is translated as CASSWHPRQGYWYEQFF. V gene TRBV7-6 combines with J gene TRBJ2-1; 7 bases match TRBD1. V was clipped by 4 bases and J by 8 bases; unmatched bases: 17. Germline V gene data show CDR1 as SGHVS and CDR2 as FNYEAQ. The CDR3 covers 17 residues. Full variable domain (outside the CDR3, taken from reference TRBV7-6 and TRBJ2-1): GAGVSQSPRYKVTKRGQDVALRCDPISGHVSLYWYRQALGQGPEFLTYFNYEAQQDKSGLPNDRFSAERPEGSISTLTIQRTEQRDSAMYRCASSWHPRQGYWYEQFFGPGTRLTVL.

The genes are TRBV6-1 and TRBJ1-6; the match to TRBD1 covers 9 bases. V was pared by 4 bases and J by 5 bases, with 3 bases of the junction left unmatched. Germline CDR1 is MNHNS and CDR2 is SASEGT. The CDR3 is 15 residues long. The CDR3 DNA reads as TGTGCCAGCAGTGCCGGACAGGGGCATAATTCACCCCTCCACTTT. Its translation is CASSAGQGHNSPLHF.

The chain recombines TRBV6-6 with TRBJ1-6; tentative D call: TRBD1 (5 bases). This CDR3 contains 14 residues. V was pared by 7 bases and J by 9 bases, with 16 bases between. Germline CDR1 is MNHNY and CDR2 is SVGAGI (reference sequence). The DNA for the CDR3 is TGTGCCAGCACTATAGACGGGGGTTTTTCACCCCTCCACTTT. Translation gives CASTIDGGFSPLHF.

The chain carries TRBV5-4 and TRBJ1-5, with 9 bases aligning to TRBD1. Per germline, CDR1 SGHNT and CDR2 YYREEE (reference sequence). V was clipped by 2 bases and J by 6 bases; unmatched bases: 3. This CDR3 has 14 amino acids. CDR3 sequence: CASSLQGAGQPQHF. DNA for the CDR3: TGTGCCAGCAGCTTACAGGGGGCTGGTCAGCCCCAGCATTTT.

This sequence joins TRBV9 and TRBJ1-1, with D possibly TRBD1 on 5 matching bases. Between the trimmed V and J ends, which lost 2 bases and 3 bases, there was a span of 8 bases. Germline V gives CDR1 SGDLS, CDR2 YYNGEE. This CDR3 has 13 amino acids. CDR3 nucleotides: TGTGCCAGCAGCGTCTCGGGGGACACTGAAGCTTTCTTT. This gives the protein CASSVSGDTEAFF.

This clone appeared a single time. This chain joins TRBV2 and TRBJ2-1; weak D call: TRBD1 (6 bases). V shed 3 bases and J shed 1 base, with 16 bases lying between them. The CDR3 runs 17 residues. Germline-derived CDR1 and CDR2 are SNHLY and FYNNEI. Here the CDR3 DNA reads TGTGCCAGCAGTGAGGGGGCACCCCTCTCTTCCTACAATGAGCAGTTCTTC. Translated, it gives CASSEGAPLSSYNEQFF.

This clone was counted between two and nine times. The rearrangement joins TRBV6-4 to TRBJ1-3, with 9 bases fitting TRBD1. V trimming: 5 bases; J trimming: 7 bases; junction bases outside the gene matches: 9. This CDR3 has 15 residues. Germline CDR1 MRHNA, CDR2 SNTAGT. The CDR3 region has the DNA TGTGCCAGCAGTCCCGGGACAGGGCTGGGGAACACCATATATTTT. Protein sequence: CASSPGTGLGNTIYF.

This chain connects TRBV6-1 to TRBJ1-1; 7 nucleotides match TRBD1. This CDR3 region has 15 residues. J gave up 1 base and V 8 bases, and 10 bases lay outside the gene matches. The germline gives CDR1 MNHNS, CDR2 SASEGT. The CDR3 region is CASEGQGEPNTEAFF. The CDR3 nucleotides are TGTGCCAGCGAGGGGCAGGGGGAGCCGAACACTGAAGCTTTCTTT.